This T cell receptor (beta chain) was documented in a study of T-cell reconstitution after alpha-beta-depleted transplantation in children. This clonotype was counted only a few times. Germline loops: CDR1 MNHEY, CDR2 SVGEGT. V shed 4 bases and J shed 4 bases, with 13 bases lying between them. The CDR3 runs 14 residues. Construction of the TCRbeta library involved unique molecular identifiers. MiXCR, applied by TCRdb to the PCR reads, yields one record per CDR3 protein. The sample has some 500,000 distinct CDR3 sequences; about 33% are singletons. Material: PBMCs from the stem cell graft donor, obtained from the stem cell graft. The rearrangement joins TRBV6-2 or TRBV6-3 to TRBJ1-1; possibly TRBD1 for D (6 bases). The receptor's source is a human donor who donated a stem cell graft to a child with aplastic anemia. CDR3 region: CASSSNREGTEAFF. In nucleotides, the CDR3 is TGTGCCAGCAGTTCGAACAGGGAAGGCACTGAAGCTTTCTTT.